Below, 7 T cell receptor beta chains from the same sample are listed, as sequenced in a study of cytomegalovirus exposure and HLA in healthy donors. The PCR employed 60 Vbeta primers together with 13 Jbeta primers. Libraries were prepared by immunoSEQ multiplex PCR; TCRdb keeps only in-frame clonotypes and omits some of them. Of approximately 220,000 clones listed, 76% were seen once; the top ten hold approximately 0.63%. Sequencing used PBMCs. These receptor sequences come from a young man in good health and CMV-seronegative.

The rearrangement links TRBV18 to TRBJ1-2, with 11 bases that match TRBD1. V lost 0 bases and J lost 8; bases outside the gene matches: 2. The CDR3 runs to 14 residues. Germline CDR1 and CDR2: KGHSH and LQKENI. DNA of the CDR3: TGTGCCAGCTCACCACCGGGACAGGGGGGCGGCTACACCTTC. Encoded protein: CASSPPGQGGGYTF.

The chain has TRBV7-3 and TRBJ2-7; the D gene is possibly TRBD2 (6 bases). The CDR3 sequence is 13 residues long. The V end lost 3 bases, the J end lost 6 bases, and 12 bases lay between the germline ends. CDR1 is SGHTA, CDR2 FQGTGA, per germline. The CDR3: CASSLEGGGEQYF. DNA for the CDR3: TGTGCCAGCAGCTTGGAGGGTGGAGGCGAGCAGTACTTC.

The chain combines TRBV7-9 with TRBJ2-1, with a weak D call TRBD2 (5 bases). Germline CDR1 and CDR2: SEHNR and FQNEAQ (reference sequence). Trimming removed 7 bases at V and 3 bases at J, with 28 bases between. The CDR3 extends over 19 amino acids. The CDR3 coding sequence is TGTGCCAGCACCCCTCCGGCGAGCGGCTTTACCGGGGACTACAATGAGCAGTTCTTC. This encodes CASTPPASGFTGDYNEQFF. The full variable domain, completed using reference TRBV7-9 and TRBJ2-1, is DTGVSQNPRHKITKRGQNVTFRCDPISEHNRLYWYRQTLGQGPEFLTYFQNEAQLEKSRLLSDRFSAERPKGSFSTLEIQRTEQGDSAMYLCASTPPASGFTGDYNEQFFGPGTRLTVL.

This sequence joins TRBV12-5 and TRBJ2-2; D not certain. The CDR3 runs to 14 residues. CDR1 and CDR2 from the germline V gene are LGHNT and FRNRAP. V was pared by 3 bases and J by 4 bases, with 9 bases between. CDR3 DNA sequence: TGTGCTAGTGGTTTAACTGGTCTCACCGGGGAGCTGTTTTTT. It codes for CASGLTGLTGELFF.

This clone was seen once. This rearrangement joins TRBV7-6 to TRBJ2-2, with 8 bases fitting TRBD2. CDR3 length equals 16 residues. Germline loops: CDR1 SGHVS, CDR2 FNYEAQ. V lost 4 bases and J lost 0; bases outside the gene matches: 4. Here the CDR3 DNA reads TGTGCCAGCAGCTACCTAGCGGGTACGAACACCGGGGAGCTGTTTTTT. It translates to CASSYLAGTNTGELFF.

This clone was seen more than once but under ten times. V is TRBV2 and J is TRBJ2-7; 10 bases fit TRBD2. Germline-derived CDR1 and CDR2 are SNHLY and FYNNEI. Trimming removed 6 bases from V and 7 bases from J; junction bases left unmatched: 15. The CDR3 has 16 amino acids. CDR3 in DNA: TGTGCCAGCAGGAGGGGGAGGACTAGCGGCACAGGGGAGCAGTACTTC. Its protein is CASRRGRTSGTGEQYF.

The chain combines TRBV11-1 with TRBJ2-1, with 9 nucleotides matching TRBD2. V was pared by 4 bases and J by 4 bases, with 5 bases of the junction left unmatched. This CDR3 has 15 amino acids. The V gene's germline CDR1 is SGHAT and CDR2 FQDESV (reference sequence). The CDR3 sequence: CASSSSGTAYNEQFF. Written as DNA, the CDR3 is TGTGCCAGCAGCTCTAGCGGGACGGCGTACAATGAGCAGTTCTTC.